This is a list of T cell receptor beta chains from one sample in a study of T cell responses to AZD1222 COVID-19 vaccine. Measured with immunoSEQ multiplex PCR; TCRdb has only the in-frame clones, and not every one. The table has approximately 150,000 clones, more than 85% seen once. The sample here was peripheral blood, taken 28 days after the second AZD1222 dose. The receptors here all came from an adult who received the AZD1222 COVID-19 vaccine. CDR3s include the opening cysteine and the closing phenylalanine or tryptophan. A D gene is named only where the DNA matches it firmly. Size tells how often a clone was seen (once, few, many) or the class of an expanded clone, and some rows leave it out.

abundance,v_gene,d_gene,j_gene,CDR3nt,CDR3aa
-,TRBV5-6,-,TRBJ1-1,TGTGCCAGCAGCTTGGCCACGAACACTGAAGCTTTCTTT,CASSLATNTEAFF
-,TRBV28,-,TRBJ1-1,TGTGCCAGCAGTATTACAGGACCTCCTGAAGCTTTCTTT,CASSITGPPEAFF
-,TRBV2,TRBD2,TRBJ2-7,TGTGCCAGCAGTGAAGGTAGCGGGAGCCGCGAGCAGTACTTC,CASSEGSGSREQYF
once,TRBV4-3,-,TRBJ1-4,TGCGCCAGCAGCCAACGGGGGGCGATCATAAATGAAAAACTGTTTTTT,CASSQRGAIINEKLFF
-,TRBV3-1/TRBV3-2,-,TRBJ1-1,TGTGCCAGCAGCCAACTGGGCACGAACACTGAAGCTTTCTTT,CASSQLGTNTEAFF
-,TRBV10-2,-,TRBJ2-1,TGCGCCAGCAAACAGGTCGGGTCCTACAATGAGCAGTTCTTC,CASKQVGSYNEQFF
-,TRBV5-1,-,TRBJ1-6,TGCGCCAGCAGCTTGTGGTCCAACCCCCAAGGTCGGGAACCCCTCCACTTT,CASSLWSNPQGREPLHF
-,TRBV4-2,-,TRBJ1-2,TGTGCCAGCAGCCAAGATCGGAATAGTATTACCACTAACTATGGCTACACCTTC,CASSQDRNSITTNYGYTF
-,TRBV29-1,TRBD2,TRBJ2-1,TGCAGCGTTGAGGGACTAGCCGGGGAGGTAGGCAATGAGCAGTTCTTC,CSVEGLAGEVGNEQFF
-,TRBV10-1,TRBD1,TRBJ1-6,TGCGCCAGCAGTGAGCAGAGACAGGGGGCTGTTTGCTATAATTCACCCCTCCACTTT,CASSEQRQGAVCYNSPLHF
-,TRBV6-5,-,TRBJ2-1,TGTGCCAGCAGTTTGAGTCGACGAGGAAATGAGCAGTTCTTC,CASSLSRRGNEQFF
-,TRBV27,TRBD1,TRBJ1-4,TGTGCCAGCAGTTTTCTCGGGACAGGGGATGAAAAACTGTTTTTT,CASSFLGTGDEKLFF
-,TRBV24-1,-,TRBJ2-3,TGTGCCACCAGTGATTTCCAGGGAGAGACAGATACGCAGTATTTT,CATSDFQGETDTQYF
-,TRBV12-3/TRBV12-4,-,TRBJ1-6,TGTGCCAGCAGAGACAGTCTAAATTCACCCCTCCACTTT,CASRDSLNSPLHF
-,TRBV7-2,TRBD1,TRBJ1-2,TGTGCCAGCAGCTTAAGGGTTAGGGACAGTAACTATGGCTACACCTTC,CASSLRVRDSNYGYTF
-,TRBV5-1,TRBD2,TRBJ2-7,TGCGCCAGCAGTCTGGGGGGGACCAAGTCCTACGAGCAGTACTTC,CASSLGGTKSYEQYF
-,TRBV6-5,-,TRBJ1-3,TGTGCCAGCAGTCGTCAGGTAGCTGGAAACACCATATATTTT,CASSRQVAGNTIYF
few,TRBV7-3,TRBD1,TRBJ2-7,TGTGCCAGCAGCTTCGCTGACAGGGGCGAGCAGTACTTC,CASSFADRGEQYF
few,TRBV4-1,-,TRBJ2-1,TGCGCCAGCAGGAGGGTCCTAGGACAGACTTACAATGAGCAGTTCTTC,CASRRVLGQTYNEQFF
-,TRBV28,-,TRBJ2-3,TGTGCCAGCAGTTTCTCTCCGGGCGCCAATACAGATACGCAGTATTTT,CASSFSPGANTDTQYF
-,TRBV6-6,TRBD1,TRBJ2-5,TGTGCCAGCAGTTACTTGCAGGGGGCATCGGAGACCCAGTACTTC,CASSYLQGASETQYF
-,TRBV11-2,-,TRBJ1-4,TGTGCCAGCAGCTTAGCCGGCTTTGCAACTAATGAAAAACTGTTTTTT,CASSLAGFATNEKLFF
-,TRBV28,TRBD2,TRBJ2-7,TGTGCCAGCAGTGAATTAGGGACTAGCGGGGGTTTCTACGAGCAGTACTTC,CASSELGTSGGFYEQYF
-,TRBV6-2/TRBV6-3,-,TRBJ2-3,TGTGCCAGCAGTCGGGAGACCACAGATACGCAGTATTTT,CASSRETTDTQYF
-,TRBV25-1,-,TRBJ1-1,TGTGCCAGCAGTGACAGGGGATTTTACACTGAAGCTTTCTTT,CASSDRGFYTEAFF
-,TRBV5-8,-,TRBJ1-3,TGTGCCAGCAGCCCAGGTTCCTCTGGAAACACCATATATTTT,CASSPGSSGNTIYF
-,TRBV7-2,-,TRBJ2-3,TGTGCCAGCAGCGTCCCTGGCACTTATACGCAGTATTTT,CASSVPGTYTQYF
-,TRBV7-9,-,TRBJ1-2,TGTGCCAGCAGCCCTCGGTTGGGGGCCAACTATGGCTACACCTTC,CASSPRLGANYGYTF
-,TRBV4-1,TRBD2,TRBJ2-1,TGCGCCAGCAGCCAAGTTCACGCAGCGGGAGGGCCAAGTGAGCAGTTCTTC,CASSQVHAAGGPSEQFF
-,TRBV6-4,TRBD2,TRBJ2-2,TGTGCCAGCAGGAGCGACGGGGGGATCGGGGAGCTGTTTTTT,CASRSDGGIGELFF
-,TRBV9,-,TRBJ1-2,TGTGCCAGCACCCTATCGGGGTCCTATGGCTACACCTTC,CASTLSGSYGYTF
-,TRBV12-3/TRBV12-4,-,TRBJ2-7,TGTGCCAGCAGGCGGGACAGCGAGCAGTACTTC,CASRRDSEQYF
-,TRBV2,-,TRBJ1-3,TGTGCCAGCCACTGGACGGAGAGCTCTGGAAACACCATATATTTT,CASHWTESSGNTIYF
-,TRBV7-7,-,TRBJ1-3,TGTGCTAGCAGCTTATCGGCAGCTGGAAACACCATATATTTT,CASSLSAAGNTIYF
few,TRBV3-1/TRBV3-2,-,TRBJ2-5,TGTGCCAGCAGCCAAGATTGGCGAGGTCAAGAGACCCAGTACTTC,CASSQDWRGQETQYF
-,TRBV5-1,-,TRBJ1-4,TGCGCCAGCAAAGGAGAAAATAATGAAAAACTGTTTTTT,CASKGENNEKLFF
once,TRBV4-1,-,TRBJ2-2,TGCGCCAGCAGCCCCCTAAGGAGGACGAGCACCGGGGAGCTGTTTTTT,CASSPLRRTSTGELFF
-,TRBV2,-,TRBJ2-7,TGTGCCAGCAGTGAAGTGACTAGCTACGAGCAGTACTTC,CASSEVTSYEQYF
-,TRBV18,-,TRBJ2-2,TGTGCCAGCTCACCAAGGCGGTCAGCCCCCGGGGAGCTGTTTTTT,CASSPRRSAPGELFF
-,TRBV14,-,TRBJ1-4,TGTGCCAGCAGCCAAGATCGCGGGACAACCCCGATTGAAAACCTGTTTTTT,CASSQDRGTTPIENLFF
-,TRBV7-7,-,TRBJ2-1,TGTGCTAGCAGCCCTTCGGGGGCCGCGGGAAATGAGCAGTTCTTC,CASSPSGAAGNEQFF